The 2 T cell receptor beta chains presented below share a single source sample, sequenced in a study of graft-versus-host responses after intestinal transplantation (dated by TCRdb to about 2021). Library preparation was by the immunoSEQ multiplex PCR assay. The table comes from immuneACCESS by way of TCRdb, which keeps in-frame sequences with V and J called. Part of the clones is missing from these tables; in studies checked, under half for an unresolved V gene and the rest for unknown reasons. This sample holds about 3,500 clones; about 94% were observed only once. Jointly, the top ten make up 1% to 1.5% of the sample. The sample here was PBMCs, taken 11 days after intestinal transplantation. All receptors derive from a human patient who received an intestinal transplant, so some T cells may come from the graft donor.

The CDR3 nucleotides read TGTGCCAGCAGCCCGTCGGGGAAAGGGAATCAGCCCCAGCATTTT. It is translated as CASSPSGKGNQPQHF. This chain uses TRBV7-9 with TRBJ1-5; no firm D call. Germline CDR1 reads SEHNR; CDR2 reads FQNEAQ (reference sequence). Trimming cost V 5 bases and J 4 bases, with 15 bases left between them. The CDR3 length is 15 residues. The whole variable domain, filled in from reference TRBV7-9 and TRBJ1-5, reads DTGVSQNPRHKITKRGQNVTFRCDPISEHNRLYWYRQTLGQGPEFLTYFQNEAQLEKSRLLSDRFSAERPKGSFSTLEIQRTEQGDSAMYLCASSPSGKGNQPQHFGDGTRLSIL.

The genes are TRBV2 and TRBJ2-1, with 14 bases that match TRBD2. With 8 bases clipped from V and 4 bases from J, the junction kept 7 bases outside the gene matches. This CDR3 comprises 16 residues. Germline lookup yields CDR1 SNHLY and CDR2 FYNNEI. The CDR3 DNA reads TGTGCCAGCGCCGGGACTAGCGGGAGCGAATACAATGAGCAGTTCTTC. Protein sequence: CASAGTSGSEYNEQFF.